This T cell receptor (beta chain) derives from a study of CD8 T cells in ankylosing spondylitis (dated by TCRdb to 2015 to 2018). Describing the broader study: The study set out to find disease-linked TCR variants by profiling T cell receptor beta repertoires in ankylosing spondylitis patients and healthy donors. In total, the full study cohort was made up of roughly 100 healthy donors and about two dozen ankylosing spondylitis patients. Peripheral blood was sampled, and synovial fluid was also collected from ankylosing spondylitis patients. Findings and caveats that apply to the study as a whole: Blood from ankylosing spondylitis patients appeared to be characterized by a TCR beta motif composed of about eight highly homologous amino acid variants. The disease-linked clones were reported as significantly enriched in matched synovial fluid samples from ankylosing spondylitis patients. Some motif variants had previously been reported in the synovial fluid and blood of reactive arthritis patients, which suggests shared mechanisms of disease initiation. In peripheral blood, the disease-linked clones were found at relatively low frequencies and had a CD8+ phenotype.

TCRdb names Illumina HiSeq 2500 as the instrument used. Quantitative 5'-RACE with molecular barcodes was used to prepare TCR beta libraries. Per the authors' processing: A new computational method based on a probabilistic model of VDJ rearrangement was used to identify disease-linked TCR variants. The public sequencing data were trimmed at Q25 with fastp and processed into clonotypes with MiXCR by TCRdb, which kept only in-frame beta chains. Each entry is one CDR3 protein sequence, shown with its most common DNA and genes. These V and J calls derive from TCRdb rather than the authors' analysis. The sample table holds approximately 550,000 distinct CDR3 sequences, of which approximately 11% were seen once. Jointly, the top ten make up approximately 6.3% of the sample. Ten or more counts support this clonotype. Its recognized antigen is unknown. The sample holds no much larger clone one base away, and base qualities are not on file.

From the cysteine through the phenylalanine, the CDR3 covers 14 amino acids. CDR3 DNA only is kept here, 42 bases in frame from base 1. V ends up 5 bases short and J 9 bases short, with an unmatched junction base count of 9. Recombination connected TRBV12-3 or TRBV12-4 to TRBJ2-1; the junction holds 8 bases that match TRBD2. The sequenced sample consisted of blood, either unsorted or a sorted T cell fraction (not recorded which). This TCR came from a male donor with ankylosing spondylitis. The nucleotide sequence is given as TGTGCCAGCAGTCCAAGACTAGCGCGGACTGAGCAGTTCTTC. It is translated as CASSPRLARTEQFF.